These T cell receptor beta chains were read from a single sample in a study of T-cell reconstitution after alpha-beta-depleted transplantation in children. TCRdb passed the PCR reads through MiXCR, listing each CDR3 protein once. The data contain around 450,000 distinct CDR3 sequences, more than 9% of them singletons. Sequencing used PBMCs, obtained before TCRalphabeta/CD19-depleted stem cell transplant. These receptors all stem from a child aged 2 to 15 with inherited bone marrow failure, due to receive a stem cell transplant. Each CDR3 is given with its conserved first and last residue. D genes are given only for firm matches. Clone size is shown for a subset of rows, as once, few, many or a class of expanded clone.

clone_size	v_call	d_call	j_call	cdr3_aa	cdr3_nt
many	TRBV11-2	NA	TRBJ1-1	CASCETTEAFF	TGTGCCAGCTGCGAGACCACTGAAGCTTTCTTT
many	TRBV15	NA	TRBJ2-4	CATSRDLGGGKNIQYF	TGTGCCACCAGCAGAGATCTCGGGGGAGGCAAAAACATTCAGTACTTC
few	TRBV5-1	TRBD1	TRBJ2-1	CASSLFRTGVDNEQFF	TGCGCCAGCAGCCTTTTCCGGACAGGGGTAGACAATGAGCAGTTCTTC
few	TRBV7-9	TRBD1	TRBJ2-2	CASSLQGDWYTGELFF	TGTGCCAGCAGCCTACAGGGGGATTGGTACACCGGGGAGCTGTTTTTT
NA	TRBV5-1	NA	TRBJ1-3	CATRGESSGNTIYF	TGCGCCACACGAGGGGAGAGCTCTGGAAACACCATATATTTT
NA	TRBV2	NA	TRBJ1-2	CASSEAPAGYGYTF	TGTGCCAGTAGTGAAGCGCCGGCAGGCTATGGCTACACCTTC
many	TRBV20-1	NA	TRBJ2-6	CSGQRTYSGANVLTF	TGCAGTGGACAGCGAACTTACTCTGGGGCCAACGTCCTGACTTTC
many	TRBV11-2	TRBD1	TRBJ2-7	CASSLWDSSYEQYF	TGTGCCAGCAGCTTATGGGACAGCTCCTACGAGCAGTACTTC
many	TRBV12-3/TRBV12-4	NA	TRBJ2-2	CASSSGTPRAGELFF	TGTGCCAGCAGTTCGGGGACACCCCGGGCCGGGGAGCTGTTTTTT
NA	TRBV7-8	TRBD2	TRBJ2-5	CASSLVKTSGSRKTQYF	TGTGCCAGCAGCTTAGTTAAAACTAGCGGGAGTAGGAAGACCCAGTACTTC
few	TRBV18	NA	TRBJ2-3	CASSPMSVASTDTQYF	TGTGCCAGCTCACCAATGTCAGTGGCTAGCACAGATACGCAGTATTTT
NA	TRBV29-1	NA	TRBJ2-5	CIVLGSQETQYF	TGCATCGTTTTGGGGTCCCAGGAGACCCAGTACTTC
NA	TRBV5-6	NA	TRBJ2-6	CASSWGAGANVLTF	TGTGCCAGCAGCTGGGGTGCTGGGGCCAACGTCCTGACTTTC
many	TRBV7-2	TRBD2	TRBJ2-2	CASSPRKRDGTGELFF	TGTGCCAGCAGCCCACGCAAGCGGGATGGCACCGGGGAGCTGTTTTTT
many	TRBV12-3/TRBV12-4	TRBD1	TRBJ2-5	CASSWGQGNEETQYF	TGTGCCAGCAGTTGGGGACAGGGGAACGAAGAGACCCAGTACTTC
NA	TRBV7-9	NA	TRBJ1-4	CASSPLGDEKLFF	TGTGCCAGCAGCCCCCTAGGGGATGAAAAACTGTTTTTT
NA	TRBV12-3/TRBV12-4	NA	TRBJ1-4	CASRPDAGKLFF	TGTGCCAGCAGGCCTGACGCGGGTAAACTGTTTTTT
many	TRBV3-1	NA	TRBJ2-1	CASSQVFSNYNEQFF	TGTGCCAGCAGCCAAGTGTTCTCCAACTACAATGAGCAGTTCTTC
many	TRBV4-3	NA	TRBJ2-5	CASSQDRATGETQYF	TGCGCCAGCAGCCAAGATAGGGCCACGGGGGAGACCCAGTACTTC
many	TRBV7-9	NA	TRBJ1-1	CASSPGRSMNTEAFF	TGTGCCAGCAGCCCAGGACGTAGCATGAACACTGAAGCTTTCTTT
few	TRBV5-5	NA	TRBJ2-7	CASSLTDWGSYEQYF	TGTGCCAGCAGCTTAACGGACTGGGGATCCTACGAGCAGTACTTC
many	TRBV5-1	NA	TRBJ2-2	CASSSDRNTGELFF	TGCGCCAGCAGCTCCGACCGAAACACCGGGGAGCTGTTTTTT
many	TRBV20-1	NA	TRBJ1-5	CSARQDSNQPQHF	TGCAGTGCTAGACAGGATAGCAATCAGCCCCAGCATTTT
NA	TRBV4-3	TRBD2	TRBJ2-3	CASSQFSPGLAMTDTQYF	TGCGCCAGCAGCCAATTTTCTCCGGGACTAGCGATGACAGATACGCAGTATTTT
few	TRBV9	NA	TRBJ1-2	CASSVAGQEHGYTF	TGTGCCAGCAGCGTAGCCGGGCAGGAGCATGGCTACACCTTC
many	TRBV20-1	TRBD1	TRBJ2-7	CSARAEDRGRYEQYF	TGCAGTGCTAGAGCCGAGGACAGGGGGCGGTACGAGCAGTACTTC
NA	TRBV4-3	TRBD2	TRBJ2-2	CASSQDGGEQSTTGELFF	TGCGCCAGCAGCCAAGATGGGGGGGAACAGTCTACCACCGGGGAGCTGTTTTTT
NA	TRBV7-2	NA	TRBJ2-1	CASSFSASGNEQFF	TGTGCCAGCAGCTTCAGCGCTAGTGGGAATGAGCAGTTCTTC
many	TRBV11-3	TRBD2	TRBJ2-3	CASSLDGLAGADTQYF	TGTGCCAGCAGCTTAGATGGACTAGCGGGTGCAGATACGCAGTATTTT
many	TRBV12-3/TRBV12-4	TRBD2	TRBJ2-1	CASSLGEGMDEQFF	TGTGCCAGCAGTTTAGGGGAGGGAATGGATGAGCAGTTCTTC